This is a list of T cell receptor beta chains from one sample in a study of T cell responses to AZD1222 COVID-19 vaccine. Libraries were prepared by immunoSEQ multiplex PCR; TCRdb keeps only in-frame clonotypes and omits some of them. Counted here are fewer than 250,000 clones, approximately 94% occurring once; the ten biggest clones make up roughly 1%. The sequencing used peripheral blood, collected on day 0 of MenACWY control vaccination. The receptors were sampled from an adult in good health. Each CDR3 is given with its conserved first and last residue. Fields, in order: clone size, J gene, D gene, V gene, CDR3 protein, CDR3 DNA. D genes are given only for firm matches. For some rows the clone size is stated as once, few or many, or as a class when expanded; others skip it.

NA | TRBJ1-6 | TRBD1 | TRBV13 | CASSSSDREDSPLHF | TGTGCCAGCAGCTCCTCGGACAGGGAGGACTCACCCCTCCACTTT
NA | TRBJ1-4 | TRBD1 | TRBV5-1 | CASSLGQGANEKLFF | TGCGCCAGCAGCTTGGGTCAGGGGGCTAATGAAAAACTGTTTTTT
NA | TRBJ1-2 | NA | TRBV2 | CASSDEGSGGYTF | TGTGCCAGCAGTGATGAGGGGTCGGGTGGCTACACCTTC
NA | TRBJ1-4 | NA | TRBV7-2 | CASSATGPAEKLFF | TGTGCCAGCAGCGCTACCGGACCAGCTGAAAAACTGTTTTTT
NA | TRBJ1-2 | NA | TRBV5-1 | CASSARAGGGRDGYTF | TGCGCCAGCAGCGCACGGGCCGGGGGTGGTAGAGACGGCTACACCTTC
NA | TRBJ1-2 | TRBD1 | TRBV5-3 | CARSLPPGGGYTF | TGTGCCAGAAGCTTGCCCCCAGGGGGTGGCTACACCTTC
NA | TRBJ1-5 | NA | TRBV4-2 | CASSQDYGPYSNQPQHF | TGTGCCAGCAGCCAAGATTATGGGCCCTATAGCAATCAGCCCCAGCATTTT
NA | TRBJ1-1 | NA | TRBV18 | CASSSDANTEAFF | TGTGCCAGCTCATCGGACGCCAACACTGAAGCTTTCTTT
NA | TRBJ2-3 | NA | TRBV3-1/TRBV3-2 | CASSRGQISTDTQYF | TGTGCCAGCAGCCGCGGACAGATTAGCACAGATACGCAGTATTTT
NA | TRBJ1-4 | TRBD1 | TRBV2 | CASRRTGVDNEKLFF | TGTGCCAGCAGGCGTACAGGGGTGGATAATGAAAAACTGTTTTTT
NA | TRBJ2-1 | NA | TRBV2 | CASSRRGQDYNEQFF | TGTGCCAGCAGCCGGAGGGGTCAGGATTACAATGAGCAGTTCTTC
once | TRBJ1-5 | TRBD1 | TRBV2 | CASSASGGGYQPQHF | TGTGCCAGCAGTGCCTCAGGGGGGGGATATCAGCCCCAGCATTTT
NA | TRBJ1-2 | NA | TRBV19 | CASRTGFGYTF | TGTGCCAGTAGAACAGGGTTCGGCTACACCTTC
NA | TRBJ1-5 | TRBD1 | TRBV6-5 | CASTGTGGRNQPQHF | TGTGCCAGCACTGGGACAGGGGGGAGGAATCAGCCCCAGCATTTT
NA | TRBJ1-4 | NA | TRBV19 | CASKGAQGGEKLFF | TGTGCCAGTAAAGGGGCACAGGGAGGTGAAAAACTGTTTTTT
NA | TRBJ1-6 | NA | TRBV27 | CASSLSRSRNSPLHF | TGTGCCAGCAGTTTATCTCGGTCCCGTAATTCACCCCTCCACTTT
NA | TRBJ2-3 | TRBD2 | TRBV11-3 | CASSLGLAGPDTQYF | TGTGCCAGCAGCTTAGGACTAGCGGGCCCAGATACGCAGTATTTT
NA | TRBJ2-1 | NA | TRBV19 | CASSIAGYNEQFF | TGTGCCAGTAGTATAGCCGGGTACAATGAGCAGTTCTTC
NA | TRBJ2-7 | TRBD1 | TRBV7-2 | CASARTGAYEQYF | TGTGCCAGCGCCAGGACAGGGGCCTACGAGCAGTACTTC
NA | TRBJ1-1 | NA | TRBV6-1 | CASSDPPLGTEAFF | TGTGCCAGCAGTGATCCCCCTCTGGGTACTGAAGCTTTCTTT
NA | TRBJ1-2 | NA | TRBV10-2 | CASKAGEGYGGYTF | TGCGCCAGCAAGGCGGGCGAGGGATATGGTGGCTACACCTTC
NA | TRBJ2-7 | TRBD1 | TRBV24-1 | CATSPPGQGHYEQYF | TGTGCCACCAGTCCGCCCGGACAGGGCCATTACGAGCAGTACTTC
NA | TRBJ1-2 | NA | TRBV10-3 | CAISESYVGEGYGYTF | TGTGCCATCAGTGAGTCTTATGTGGGCGAAGGCTATGGCTACACCTTC
once | TRBJ2-1 | TRBD1 | TRBV5-4 | CASSYPPQGNNEQFF | TGTGCCAGCAGTTACCCCCCACAGGGGAACAATGAGCAGTTCTTC
once | TRBJ1-1 | NA | TRBV6-5 | CASSFSGDTEAFF | TGTGCCAGCAGTTTTTCAGGGGACACTGAAGCTTTCTTT
once | TRBJ1-1 | NA | TRBV6-5 | CASNKQGNEAFF | TGTGCCAGCAACAAACAGGGAAACGAAGCTTTCTTT
NA | TRBJ1-5 | NA | TRBV28 | CASSPGAGPQHF | TGTGCCAGCAGCCCCGGGGCCGGGCCCCAGCATTTT
NA | TRBJ1-1 | NA | TRBV7-9 | CASSLIPFAGTEAFF | TGTGCCAGCAGCTTAATTCCCTTCGCTGGCACTGAAGCTTTCTTT
NA | TRBJ1-1 | NA | TRBV19 | CASQWSTQTGNTEAFF | TGTGCCAGCCAGTGGTCCACCCAGACGGGGAACACTGAAGCTTTCTTT
NA | TRBJ2-7 | NA | TRBV10-1 | CASSTSTGTYEQYF | NA
NA | TRBJ2-7 | NA | TRBV6-5 | CASTQSPGMGEQYF | TGTGCCAGCACCCAATCGCCGGGGATGGGCGAGCAGTACTTC
once | TRBJ1-3 | TRBD1 | TRBV5-1 | CASSFTTGGTGNTIYF | TGCGCCAGCAGCTTTACTACAGGGGGAACTGGAAACACCATATATTTT
NA | TRBJ1-4 | TRBD1 | TRBV7-9 | CASGRGDRPVEKLFF | TGTGCCAGCGGCCGAGGGGACAGGCCAGTTGAAAAACTGTTTTTT
NA | TRBJ1-1 | NA | TRBV28 | CASRSSRDGAFF | TGTGCCAGCAGATCCAGCCGGGACGGAGCTTTCTTT
NA | TRBJ1-1 | NA | TRBV10-3 | CATRGQVGMTEAFF | TGTGCCACCCGAGGGCAGGTAGGGATGACTGAAGCTTTCTTT
NA | TRBJ1-2 | TRBD1 | TRBV7-6 | CASSAGTGGGNYGYTF | TGTGCCAGCAGCGCTGGGACAGGGGGAGGAAACTATGGCTACACCTTC
NA | TRBJ1-2 | TRBD1 | TRBV19 | CASGDRDRGRTNYGYTF | TGTGCCAGTGGAGACCGGGACAGGGGGCGTACTAACTATGGCTACACCTTC